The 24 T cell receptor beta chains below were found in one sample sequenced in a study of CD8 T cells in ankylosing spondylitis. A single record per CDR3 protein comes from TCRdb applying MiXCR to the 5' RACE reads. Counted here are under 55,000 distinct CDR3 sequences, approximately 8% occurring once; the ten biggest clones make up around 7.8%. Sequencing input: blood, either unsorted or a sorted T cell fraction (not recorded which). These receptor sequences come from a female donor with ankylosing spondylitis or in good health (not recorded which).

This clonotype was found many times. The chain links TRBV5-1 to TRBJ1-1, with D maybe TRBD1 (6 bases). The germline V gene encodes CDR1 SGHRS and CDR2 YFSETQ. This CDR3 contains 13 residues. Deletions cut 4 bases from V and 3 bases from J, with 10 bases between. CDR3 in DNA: TGCGCCAGCAGCAACAGGGCGGACACTGAAGCTTTCTTT. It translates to CASSNRADTEAFF. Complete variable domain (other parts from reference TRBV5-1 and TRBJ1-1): KAGVTQTPRYLIKTRGQQVTLSCSPISGHRSVSWYQQTPGQGLQFLFEYFSETQRNKGNFPGRFSGRQFSNSRSEMNVSTLELGDSALYLCASSNRADTEAFFGQGTRLTVV.

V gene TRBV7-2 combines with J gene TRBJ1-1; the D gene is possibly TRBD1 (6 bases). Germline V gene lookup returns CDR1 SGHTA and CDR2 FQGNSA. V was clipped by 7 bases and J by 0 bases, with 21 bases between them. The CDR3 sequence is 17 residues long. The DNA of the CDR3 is TGTGCCAGCATCCCCTATGCAGGTCAGGGGATGAACACTGAAGCTTTCTTT. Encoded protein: CASIPYAGQGMNTEAFF.

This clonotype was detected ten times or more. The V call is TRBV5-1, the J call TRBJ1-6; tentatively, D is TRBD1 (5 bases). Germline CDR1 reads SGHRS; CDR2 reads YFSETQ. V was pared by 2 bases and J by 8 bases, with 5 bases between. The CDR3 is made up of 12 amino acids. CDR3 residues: CASSLGDSPLHF. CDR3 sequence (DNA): TGCGCCAGCAGCTTAGGGGATTCACCCCTCCACTTT.

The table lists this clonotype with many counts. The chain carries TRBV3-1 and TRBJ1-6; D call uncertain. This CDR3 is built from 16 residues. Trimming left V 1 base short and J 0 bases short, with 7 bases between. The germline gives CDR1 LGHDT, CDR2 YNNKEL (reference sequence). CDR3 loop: CASSQGGISYNSPLHF. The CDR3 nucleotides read TGTGCCAGCAGCCAAGGAGGGATCTCCTATAATTCACCCCTCCACTTT.

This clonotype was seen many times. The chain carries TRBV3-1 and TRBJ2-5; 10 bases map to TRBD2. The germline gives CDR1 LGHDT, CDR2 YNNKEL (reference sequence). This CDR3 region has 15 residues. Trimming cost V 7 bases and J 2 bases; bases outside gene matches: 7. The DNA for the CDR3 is TGTGCCAGCAATACCGGGACTAGCGTTCAAGAGACCCAGTACTTC. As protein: CASNTGTSVQETQYF.

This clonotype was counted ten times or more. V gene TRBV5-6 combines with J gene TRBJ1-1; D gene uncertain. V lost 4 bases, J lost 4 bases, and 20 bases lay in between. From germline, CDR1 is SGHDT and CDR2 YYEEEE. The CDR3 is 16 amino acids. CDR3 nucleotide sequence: TGTGCCAGCAGCCACCTCGTTAGGGTTACGACCACTGAAGCTTTCTTT. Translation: CASSHLVRVTTTEAFF.

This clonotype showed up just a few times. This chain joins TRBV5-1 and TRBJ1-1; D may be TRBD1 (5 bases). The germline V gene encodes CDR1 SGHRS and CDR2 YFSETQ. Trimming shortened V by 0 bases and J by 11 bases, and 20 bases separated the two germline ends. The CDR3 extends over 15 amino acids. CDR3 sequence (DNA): TGCGCCAGCAGCTTGGGAAACAGCTTCGACAAGGGGGCTTTCTTT. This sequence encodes CASSLGNSFDKGAFF.

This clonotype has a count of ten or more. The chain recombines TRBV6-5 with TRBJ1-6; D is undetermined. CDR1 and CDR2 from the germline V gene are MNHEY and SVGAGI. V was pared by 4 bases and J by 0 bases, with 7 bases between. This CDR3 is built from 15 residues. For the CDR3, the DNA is TGTGCCAGCAGTTTATCCAGCTCCTATAATTCACCCCTCCACTTT. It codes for CASSLSSSYNSPLHF.

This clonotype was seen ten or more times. The CDR3 DNA follows: TGTGCCAGCAGCACCCGGGGGGGCAGGCAAGAGACCCAGTACTTC. Translated: CASSTRGGRQETQYF. The rearrangement joins TRBV21-1 to TRBJ2-5; the table's D gene call, TRBD2, was not cross checked with the DNA. TRBV21-1 is given as a pseudogene. The length of the CDR3 is 15 residues.

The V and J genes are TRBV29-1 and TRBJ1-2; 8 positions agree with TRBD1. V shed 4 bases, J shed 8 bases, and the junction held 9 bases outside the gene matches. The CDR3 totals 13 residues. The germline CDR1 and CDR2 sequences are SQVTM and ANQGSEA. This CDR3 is CSVASDRGGGYTF. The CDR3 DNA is TGCAGCGTTGCATCCGACAGGGGAGGAGGCTACACCTTC.

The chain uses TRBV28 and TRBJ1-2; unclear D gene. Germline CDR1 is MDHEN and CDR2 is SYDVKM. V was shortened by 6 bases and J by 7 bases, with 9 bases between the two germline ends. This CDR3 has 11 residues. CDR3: CASSRGVGYTF. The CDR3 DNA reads TGTGCCAGCAGCAGAGGAGTTGGCTACACCTTC.

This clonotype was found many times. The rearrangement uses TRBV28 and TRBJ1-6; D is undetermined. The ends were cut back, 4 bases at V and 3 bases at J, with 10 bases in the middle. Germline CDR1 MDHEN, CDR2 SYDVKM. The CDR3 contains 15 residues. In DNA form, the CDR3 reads TGTGCCAGCAGTTCCGACCTACTCTATAATTCACCCCTCCACTTT. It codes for CASSSDLLYNSPLHF.

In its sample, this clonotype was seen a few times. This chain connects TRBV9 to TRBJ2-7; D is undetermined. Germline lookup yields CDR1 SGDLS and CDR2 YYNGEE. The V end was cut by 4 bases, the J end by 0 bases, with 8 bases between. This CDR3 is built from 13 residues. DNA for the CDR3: TGTGCCAGCAGCCGTGGACCCTCCTACGAGCAGTACTTC. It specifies CASSRGPSYEQYF.

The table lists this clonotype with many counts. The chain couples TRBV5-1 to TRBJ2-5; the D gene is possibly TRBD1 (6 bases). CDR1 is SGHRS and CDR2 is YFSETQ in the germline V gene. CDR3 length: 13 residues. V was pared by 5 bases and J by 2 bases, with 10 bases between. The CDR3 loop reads CASRYGQQETQYF. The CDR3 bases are TGCGCCAGCAGATACGGACAGCAAGAGACCCAGTACTTC.

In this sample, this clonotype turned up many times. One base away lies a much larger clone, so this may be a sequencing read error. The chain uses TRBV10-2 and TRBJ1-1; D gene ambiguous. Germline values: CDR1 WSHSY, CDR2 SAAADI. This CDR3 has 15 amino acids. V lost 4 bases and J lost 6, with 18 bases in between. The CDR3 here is CASSGPALGNSEAFF. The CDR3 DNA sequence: TGCGCCAGCAGTGGCCCCGCCCTCGGTAACTCTGAAGCTTTCTTT.

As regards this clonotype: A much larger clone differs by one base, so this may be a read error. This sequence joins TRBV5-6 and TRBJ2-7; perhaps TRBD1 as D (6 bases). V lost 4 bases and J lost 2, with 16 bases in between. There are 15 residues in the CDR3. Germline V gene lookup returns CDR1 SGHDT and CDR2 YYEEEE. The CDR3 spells CASSPGDISTYEQYF. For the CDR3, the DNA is TGTGCCAGCAGCCCCGGGGACATATCCACCTACGAGCAGTACTTC.

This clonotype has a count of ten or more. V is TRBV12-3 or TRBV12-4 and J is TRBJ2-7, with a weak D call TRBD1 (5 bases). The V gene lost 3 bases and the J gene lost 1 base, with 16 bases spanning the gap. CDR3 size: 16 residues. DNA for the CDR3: TGTGCCAGCAGTTTTACGACAGTACTTGTATCCTACGAGCAGTACTTC. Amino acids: CASSFTTVLVSYEQYF.

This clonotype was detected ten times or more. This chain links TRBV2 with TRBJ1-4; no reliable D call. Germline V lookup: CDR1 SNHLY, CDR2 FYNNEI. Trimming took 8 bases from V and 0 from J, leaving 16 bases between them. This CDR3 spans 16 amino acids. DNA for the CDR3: TGTGCCAGCGGGATGGACGTGAAAGCAACTAATGAAAAACTGTTTTTT. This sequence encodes CASGMDVKATNEKLFF.

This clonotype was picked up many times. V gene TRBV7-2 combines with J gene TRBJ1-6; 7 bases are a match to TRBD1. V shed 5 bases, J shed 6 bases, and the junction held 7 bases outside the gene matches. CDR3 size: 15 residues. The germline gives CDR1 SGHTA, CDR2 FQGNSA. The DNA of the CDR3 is TGTGCCAGCAGCCCGGACAGGTCGGGTAATTCACCCCTCCACTTT. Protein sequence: CASSPDRSGNSPLHF.

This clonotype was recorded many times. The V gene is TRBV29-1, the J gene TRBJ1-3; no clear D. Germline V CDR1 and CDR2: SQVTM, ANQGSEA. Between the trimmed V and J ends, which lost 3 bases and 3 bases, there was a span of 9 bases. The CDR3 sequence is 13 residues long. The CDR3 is CSVEASGGNTIYF. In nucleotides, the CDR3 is TGCAGCGTTGAGGCCAGCGGTGGAAACACCATATATTTT.

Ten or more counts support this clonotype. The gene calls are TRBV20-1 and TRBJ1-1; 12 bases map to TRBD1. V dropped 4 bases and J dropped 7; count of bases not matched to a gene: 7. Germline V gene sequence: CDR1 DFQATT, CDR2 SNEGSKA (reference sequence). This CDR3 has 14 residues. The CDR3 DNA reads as TGCAGTGCTACCGGGACAGGGGGCAAGGTTGAAGCTTTCTTT. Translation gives CSATGTGGKVEAFF.

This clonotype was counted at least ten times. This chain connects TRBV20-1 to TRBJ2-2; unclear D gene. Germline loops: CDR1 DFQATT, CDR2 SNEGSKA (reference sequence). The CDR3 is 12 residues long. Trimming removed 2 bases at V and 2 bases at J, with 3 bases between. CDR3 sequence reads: CSARPNTGELFF. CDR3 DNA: TGCAGTGCTAGACCAAACACCGGGGAGCTGTTTTTT.

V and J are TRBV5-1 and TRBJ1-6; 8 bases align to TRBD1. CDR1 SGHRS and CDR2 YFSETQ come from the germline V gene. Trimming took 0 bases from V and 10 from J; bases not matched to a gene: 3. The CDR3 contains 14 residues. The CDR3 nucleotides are TGCGCCAGCAGCTTGGGGACAGGGTCCTCACCCCTCCACTTT. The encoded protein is CASSLGTGSSPLHF.

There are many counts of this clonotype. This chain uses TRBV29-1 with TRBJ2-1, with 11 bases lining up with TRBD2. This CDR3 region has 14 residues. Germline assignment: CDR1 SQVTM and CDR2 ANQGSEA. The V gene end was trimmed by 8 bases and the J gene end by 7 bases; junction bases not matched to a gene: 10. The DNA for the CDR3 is TGCAGCCCGTTAGCGGGGGGGCCGGGAAATGAGCAGTTCTTC. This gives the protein CSPLAGGPGNEQFF.